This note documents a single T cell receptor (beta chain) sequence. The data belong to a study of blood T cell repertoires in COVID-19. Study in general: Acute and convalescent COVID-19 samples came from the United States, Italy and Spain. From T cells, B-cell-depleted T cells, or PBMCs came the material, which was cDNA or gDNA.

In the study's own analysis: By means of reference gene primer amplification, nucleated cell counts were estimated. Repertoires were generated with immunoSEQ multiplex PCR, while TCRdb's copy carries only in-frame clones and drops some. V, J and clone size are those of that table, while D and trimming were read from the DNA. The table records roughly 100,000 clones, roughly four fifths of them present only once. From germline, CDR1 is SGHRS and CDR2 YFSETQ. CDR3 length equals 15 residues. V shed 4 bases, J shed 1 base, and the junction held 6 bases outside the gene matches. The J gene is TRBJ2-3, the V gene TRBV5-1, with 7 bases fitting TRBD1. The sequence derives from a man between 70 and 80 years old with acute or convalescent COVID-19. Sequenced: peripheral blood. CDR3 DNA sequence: TGCGCCAGCAGCCGGTCCGGGACAGGCACAGATACGCAGTATTTT. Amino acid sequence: CASSRSGTGTDTQYF.